A selection of T cell receptor beta chains follows, all from one sample in a study of spatial heterogeneity in lung cancer. TCRdb recomputed calls from the 5' RACE reads with MiXCR, one row per CDR3 protein. The sample records about 24,000 distinct CDR3 sequences, approximately 3.3% being singletons. Source: PBMCs, taken at surgery. The receptor source for this set is a female donor with early-stage non-small cell lung cancer. The CDR3 runs from the conserved cysteine through the conserved F or W. The D gene is left open where the match is weak. A row's size may be missing; if present it is once, few, many or a size class.

len	abundance	v_gene	d_gene	j_gene	CDR3aa	CDR3nt
16	many	TRBV7-2	TRBD2	TRBJ2-5	CASSLELGGPWETQYF	TGTGCCAGCAGCTTAGAACTGGGAGGGCCCTGGGAGACCCAGTACTTC
11	many	TRBV2	NA	TRBJ1-2	CASTKDYGYTF	TGTGCCAGCACGAAGGACTATGGCTACACCTTC
16	NA	TRBV5-1	TRBD2	TRBJ2-1	CASSLPGTSGTNEQFF	TGCGCCAGCAGCTTACCCGGGACTAGCGGGACGAATGAGCAGTTCTTC
16	NA	TRBV11-2	NA	TRBJ2-3	CASSLDQVGDPDTQYF	TGTGCCAGCAGCTTAGATCAGGTGGGAGACCCAGATACGCAGTATTTT
13	many	TRBV6-5	NA	TRBJ2-1	CASSSIDFNEQFF	TGTGCCAGCAGTTCCATCGACTTCAATGAGCAGTTCTTC
13	many	TRBV7-2	NA	TRBJ1-6	CASSMARNSPLHF	TGTGCCAGCAGCATGGCCCGGAATTCACCCCTCCACTTT
12	many	TRBV6-2/TRBV6-3	NA	TRBJ2-1	CASSYSGDEQFF	TGTGCCAGCAGTTATTCCGGAGATGAGCAGTTCTTC
13	many	TRBV28	NA	TRBJ2-7	CASSTHGAYEQYF	TGTGCCAGCAGTACCCACGGCGCCTACGAGCAGTACTTC
16	few	TRBV7-9	TRBD2	TRBJ2-7	CASSPYQHSGSYEQYF	TGTGCCAGCAGCCCCTACCAGCATAGCGGGAGTTACGAGCAGTACTTC
16	medium-sized	TRBV20-1	TRBD2	TRBJ2-2	CSARVLAGGPVGELFF	TGCAGTGCTAGGGTCCTAGCGGGAGGGCCCGTCGGGGAGCTGTTTTTT
17	few	TRBV28	NA	TRBJ2-7	CASSFPTQGAESYEQYF	TGTGCCAGCAGTTTTCCGACTCAGGGAGCCGAGTCCTACGAGCAGTACTTC
13	many	TRBV3-1	NA	TRBJ1-4	CASGTGFDEKLFF	TGTGCCAGCGGTACGGGTTTTGATGAAAAACTGTTTTTT
13	many	TRBV27	NA	TRBJ2-5	CASSGQREETQYF	TGTGCCAGCAGTGGCCAGCGGGAAGAGACCCAGTACTTC
16	few	TRBV6-6	TRBD2	TRBJ2-7	CASSYFTSGRNPEQYF	TGTGCCAGCAGTTACTTTACTAGCGGGAGAAACCCCGAGCAGTACTTC
15	many	TRBV5-1	NA	TRBJ2-2	CASSRTAANTGELFF	TGCGCCAGCAGTAGGACAGCGGCGAACACCGGGGAGCTGTTTTTT
17	NA	TRBV6-6	NA	TRBJ2-3	CASKTSERAQRTDTQYF	TGTGCCAGCAAGACATCTGAGCGGGCCCAAAGGACAGATACGCAGTATTTT
18	many	TRBV10-1	TRBD2	TRBJ2-1	CASSEFGLAGVSHNEQFF	TGCGCCAGCAGTGAGTTCGGACTAGCGGGAGTGTCCCACAATGAGCAGTTCTTC
11	many	TRBV5-1	NA	TRBJ2-2	CASSLNRELFF	TGCGCCAGCAGCTTGAACCGGGAGCTGTTTTTT
17	many	TRBV27	TRBD1	TRBJ1-6	CASSQGQARSYNSPLHF	TGTGCCAGCAGTCAAGGACAGGCTCGCTCCTATAATTCACCCCTCCACTTT
15	many	TRBV20-1	NA	TRBJ1-5	CSARAPTLGDQPQHF	TGCAGTGCTAGAGCTCCGACCTTAGGGGATCAGCCCCAGCATTTT
16	many	TRBV20-1	TRBD2	TRBJ2-3	CSARGVIAGLTDTQYF	TGCAGTGCTAGAGGGGTGATAGCGGGGCTCACAGATACGCAGTATTTT
12	many	TRBV2	NA	TRBJ2-3	CASRGNSDTQYF	TGTGCCAGCAGGGGAAACTCAGATACGCAGTATTTT
14	many	TRBV5-1	TRBD2	TRBJ2-1	CASSLGSGMDEQFF	TGCGCCAGCAGCTTGGGTAGCGGGATGGATGAGCAGTTCTTC
14	many	TRBV11-2	NA	TRBJ2-1	CASSPPQWINEQFF	TGTGCCAGCAGCCCCCCCCAATGGATCAATGAGCAGTTCTTC
8	medium-sized	TRBV7-9	NA	TRBJ2-1	CALDEQFF	TGTGCCCTCGATGAGCAGTTCTTC
14	few	TRBV9	NA	TRBJ2-7	CASSPGLGAYEQYF	TGTGCCAGCAGCCCCGGGCTAGGGGCCTACGAGCAGTACTTC
12	medium-sized	TRBV25-1	NA	TRBJ2-2	CASHIGTGELFF	TGTGCCAGCCACATTGGGACCGGGGAGCTGTTTTTT
18	few	TRBV7-2	TRBD2	TRBJ2-5	CASSPGLAGGAAGETQYF	TGTGCCAGCAGCCCGGGACTAGCGGGAGGGGCCGCGGGAGAGACCCAGTACTTC
11	many	TRBV6-1	NA	TRBJ1-1	CASRGRGAAFF	TGTGCCAGCAGGGGCCGAGGGGCAGCTTTCTTT
18	NA	TRBV4-3	TRBD2	TRBJ2-3	CASSQGSRLAGSTDTQYF	TGCGCCAGCAGCCAAGGAAGTCGACTAGCGGGGAGCACAGATACGCAGTATTTT
12	few	TRBV5-1	NA	TRBJ2-3	CASSRTGGTQYF	TGCGCCAGCAGCAGGACTGGCGGTACGCAGTATTTT
15	many	TRBV3-1	NA	TRBJ1-5	CANWAGSQGNQPQHF	TGTGCCAACTGGGCCGGGTCGCAGGGCAATCAGCCCCAGCATTTT
20	few	TRBV20-1	TRBD1	TRBJ2-7	CSGKRWNYLEDRGTSYEQYF	TGCAGTGGCAAGCGATGGAATTACCTAGAGGACAGGGGAACCTCCTACGAGCAGTACTTC
17	many	TRBV9	NA	TRBJ1-4	CASSVGTDQPTNEKLFF	TGTGCCAGCAGCGTAGGAACGGATCAACCAACTAATGAAAAACTGTTTTTT